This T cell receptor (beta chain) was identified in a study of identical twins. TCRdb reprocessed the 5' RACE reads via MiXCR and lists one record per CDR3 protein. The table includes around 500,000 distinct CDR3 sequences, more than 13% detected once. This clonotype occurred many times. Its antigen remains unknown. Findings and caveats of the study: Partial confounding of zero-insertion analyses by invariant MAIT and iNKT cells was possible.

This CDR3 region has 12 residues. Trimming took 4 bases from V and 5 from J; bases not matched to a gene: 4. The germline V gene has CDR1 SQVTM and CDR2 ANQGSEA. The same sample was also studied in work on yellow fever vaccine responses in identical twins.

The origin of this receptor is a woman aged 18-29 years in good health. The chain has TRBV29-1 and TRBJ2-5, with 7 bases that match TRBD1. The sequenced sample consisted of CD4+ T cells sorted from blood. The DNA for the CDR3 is TGCAGCGTTGTAGGGGGCAAGGAGACCCAGTACTTC. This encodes CSVVGGKETQYF.